This is a list of T cell receptor beta chains from one sample in a study of cytomegalovirus exposure and HLA in healthy donors. Here immunoSEQ multiplex PCR was the method, and the copy in TCRdb shows in-frame clones only, minus some. The sample contains some 46,000 clones, roughly nine tenths of which appear only once. Sequenced: PBMCs. The receptors stem from a man between 18 and 35 years old in good health and CMV-seronegative. Each CDR3 is given with its conserved first and last residue. D genes are given only for firm matches. Where a row states a size, it is once, few, many or the class of an expanded clone; other rows omit it.

CASSLKGQGAQGQPQHF,TGTGCCAGCTCACTTAAGGGACAGGGGGCGCAGGGTCAGCCCCAGCATTTT,TRBJ1-5,TRBV18,NA,TRBD1
CASSARGGLAGSEQYF,TGTGCCAGCAGCGCGAGGGGGGGACTAGCGGGATCCGAGCAGTACTTC,TRBJ2-7,TRBV9,NA,TRBD2
CASSQLVSSYNSPLHF,TGTGCCAGCAGCCAACTTGTGAGCTCCTATAATTCACCCCTCCACTTT,TRBJ1-6,TRBV14,NA,NA
CASSPRQGAFAEAFF,TGTGCCAGCAGCCCCCGACAGGGGGCATTCGCTGAAGCTTTCTTT,TRBJ1-1,TRBV9,NA,TRBD1
CASSPQGSYNSPLHF,TGTGCCAGCAGCCCACAGGGTTCCTATAATTCACCCCTCCACTTT,TRBJ1-6,TRBV9,NA,NA
CASSPRTGDRNGYTF,TGTGCCAGCAGCCCTCGGACAGGGGACAGAAATGGCTACACCTTC,TRBJ1-2,TRBV7-2,NA,TRBD1
CASSADRDYNEQFF,TGTGCCAGCAGCGCGGACAGGGACTACAATGAGCAGTTCTTC,TRBJ2-1,TRBV9,NA,TRBD1
CASSVTSGGSYEQYF,TGTGCCAGCTCAGTGACTAGCGGGGGCTCCTACGAGCAGTACTTC,TRBJ2-7,TRBV18,NA,TRBD2
CASSRDTGGHTGELFF,TGTGCCAGCAGCCGGGATACAGGGGGCCACACCGGGGAGCTGTTTTTT,TRBJ2-2,TRBV7-6,NA,TRBD1
CSVVAKSSGAFF,TGCAGCGTTGTGGCGAAAAGCTCGGGAGCTTTCTTT,TRBJ1-1,TRBV29-1,once,NA
CASSYSSGKGYEQYF,TGTGCCAGCAGTTATTCTAGCGGGAAAGGGTACGAGCAGTACTTC,TRBJ2-7,TRBV6-6,NA,TRBD2
CASSPKTSGVSSYEQYF,TGTGCCAGCTCACCAAAGACTAGCGGGGTATCCTCCTACGAGCAGTACTTC,TRBJ2-7,TRBV18,NA,TRBD2
CASSQATTSGRSTDTQYF,TGTGCCAGCAGCCAGGCCACTACTAGCGGGAGAAGCACAGATACGCAGTATTTT,TRBJ2-3,TRBV4-2,NA,TRBD2
CASTAPGQGALYEKLFF,TGTGCCAGCACCGCGCCGGGACAGGGGGCACTTTACGAAAAACTGTTTTTT,TRBJ1-4,TRBV2,NA,TRBD1
CASSSKLADPYNEQFF,TGTGCCAGCAGTTCTAAACTAGCGGACCCCTACAATGAGCAGTTCTTC,TRBJ2-1,TRBV28,NA,TRBD2
CASSLRRGTENGDTQYF,TGTGCCAGCAGTTTACGCCGGGGGACAGAAAATGGAGATACGCAGTATTTT,TRBJ2-3,TRBV27,NA,NA
CASRLNEAGGSTDTQYF,TGTGCAAGTCGCTTAAACGAGGCGGGGGGTAGCACAGATACGCAGTATTTT,TRBJ2-3,TRBV12-2,once,NA
CASSLAGRNEQYF,TGTGCCAGCAGCTTAGCGGGGCGCAACGAGCAGTACTTC,TRBJ2-7,TRBV7-6,NA,NA
CASSLGLAGSTDTQYF,TGCGCCAGCAGTCTAGGACTAGCGGGGAGCACAGATACGCAGTATTTT,TRBJ2-3,TRBV10-1,NA,TRBD2
CASSSERRGNYGYTF,TGTGCCAGCAGCTCGGAACGGAGGGGAAACTATGGCTACACCTTC,TRBJ1-2,TRBV5-4,NA,NA
CSAIGGYGYTF,TGCAGTGCTATTGGAGGATATGGCTACACCTTC,TRBJ1-2,TRBV20-1,NA,NA
CASREGQGDSQPQHF,TGTGCCAGCAGAGAGGGACAGGGCGACAGTCAGCCCCAGCATTTT,TRBJ1-5,TRBV6-5,once,TRBD1
CASSSGTSGAETQYF,TGTGCCAGCAGCTCCGGGACTAGCGGGGCGGAGACCCAGTACTTC,TRBJ2-5,TRBV7-2,few,TRBD2
CSAGGNGEQYF,TGCAGCGCAGGGGGGAACGGCGAGCAGTACTTC,TRBJ2-7,TRBV29-1,NA,NA
CASSVSGGKETQYF,TGTGCCAGCAGCGTTAGCGGGGGGAAAGAGACCCAGTACTTC,TRBJ2-5,TRBV9,NA,TRBD2
CASSLAPGQSYEQYF,TGTGCCAGCAGCTTAGCCCCGGGACAGTCCTACGAGCAGTACTTC,TRBJ2-7,TRBV7-6,NA,TRBD1
CASSDSGTGGGYTF,TGTGCCAGCAGTGACTCCGGGACAGGGGGAGGCTACACCTTC,TRBJ1-2,TRBV6-4,NA,TRBD1
CASSPSGLSYNEQFF,TGTGCCAGCAGTCCCTCGGGACTATCCTACAATGAGCAGTTCTTC,TRBJ2-1,TRBV6-5,NA,TRBD2
CASSLAGRGETQYF,TGTGCCAGCAGTTTGGCAGGGAGGGGAGAGACCCAGTACTTC,TRBJ2-5,TRBV28,NA,TRBD2
CASSKGHTNTGELFF,TGTGCCAGCAGTAAGGGACACACGAACACCGGGGAGCTGTTTTTT,TRBJ2-2,TRBV28,NA,NA
CASSPGQGSWYEQYF,TGCGCCAGCAGCCCGGGACAGGGGAGTTGGTACGAGCAGTACTTC,TRBJ2-7,TRBV5-1,NA,TRBD1
CASRSTSGSANEQFF,TGTGCCAGCAGGTCGACTAGCGGGAGTGCCAATGAGCAGTTCTTC,TRBJ2-1,TRBV6-5,NA,TRBD2
CASSVGTSGRSYNEQFF,TGCGCCAGCAGCGTGGGGACTAGCGGTCGATCTTACAATGAGCAGTTCTTC,TRBJ2-1,TRBV5-1,NA,TRBD2
CASSLKGTGVPYEQYF,TGTGCCAGCAGCCTCAAAGGGACAGGGGTACCCTACGAGCAGTACTTC,TRBJ2-7,TRBV6-6,NA,TRBD1
CASSSTSGGTDTQYF,TGTGCCAGCAGTTCGACTAGCGGGGGAACAGATACGCAGTATTTT,TRBJ2-3,TRBV6-1,NA,TRBD2
CASSREGLAGSYEQYF,TGTGCCAGCAGCCGAGAGGGACTAGCGGGTTCCTACGAGCAGTACTTC,TRBJ2-7,TRBV4-2,NA,TRBD2
CASSYSQPGYEQYF,TGTGCCAGCAGTTACTCACAGCCCGGCTACGAGCAGTACTTC,TRBJ2-7,TRBV6-6,few,NA
CASRDRVWEQYF,TGTGCCAGCAGGGACAGGGTCTGGGAGCAGTACTTC,TRBJ2-7,TRBV28,NA,TRBD1
CASSRGLAPGELFF,TGTGCCAGCAGCCGGGGACTAGCCCCCGGGGAGCTGTTTTTT,TRBJ2-2,TRBV5-8,NA,TRBD2
CASSQVWQGSLPLHF,TGTGCCAGCAGCCAAGTATGGCAGGGATCACTCCCCCTCCACTTT,TRBJ1-6,TRBV14,NA,NA
CATSRDRTGGGYTF,TGTGCCACCAGCAGAGATCGCACAGGTGGTGGCTACACCTTC,TRBJ1-2,TRBV15,NA,NA
CASSIGREGEQFF,TGTGCCAGTAGTATTGGCAGGGAAGGTGAGCAGTTCTTC,TRBJ2-1,TRBV19,NA,NA
CASSLLSGGNTEAFF,TGTGCCAGCAGCTTGCTGTCGGGGGGGAACACTGAAGCTTTCTTT,TRBJ1-1,TRBV5-6,NA,NA
CASSLGLAPQETQYF,TGTGCCAGCAGCTTGGGACTAGCACCGCAAGAGACCCAGTACTTC,TRBJ2-5,TRBV7-9,NA,TRBD2
CASSPRTATYGYTF,TGTGCCAGCAGCCCGCGGACAGCCACTTATGGCTACACCTTC,TRBJ1-2,TRBV5-4,NA,NA
CSVEGGTATGELFF,TGCAGCGTTGAAGGGGGGACAGCCACCGGGGAGCTGTTTTTT,TRBJ2-2,TRBV29-1,once,TRBD1
CASSVKGQGEAFF,TGTGCCAGCAGTGTTAAGGGACAGGGCGAAGCTTTCTTT,TRBJ1-1,TRBV6-1,NA,TRBD1
CASSVREGDTEAFF,TGTGCCAGCAGCGTCCGGGAAGGTGACACTGAAGCTTTCTTT,TRBJ1-1,TRBV9,once,NA
CASSRGERGPYNEQFF,TGTGCCAGCAGCCGGGGGGAGCGGGGCCCCTACAATGAGCAGTTCTTC,TRBJ2-1,TRBV9,NA,TRBD2
CASSARTSGERDTQYF,TGTGCCAGCAGCGCCCGGACTAGCGGGGAGCGTGATACGCAGTATTTT,TRBJ2-3,TRBV13,NA,TRBD2
CASSNRDGYTF,TGTGCCAGCAGTAACAGGGATGGCTACACCTTC,TRBJ1-2,TRBV2,NA,NA
CASSPLLGGATEAFF,TGTGCCAGCAGCCCCCTTCTGGGTGGGGCCACTGAAGCTTTCTTT,TRBJ1-1,TRBV28,large,NA
CASGLNQPQHF,TGTGCCAGCGGCCTCAATCAGCCCCAGCATTTT,TRBJ1-5,TRBV6-1,NA,NA
CASSLYIGSMRNEQFF,TGTGCCAGCAGTTTGTATATCGGCTCCATGAGGAATGAGCAGTTCTTC,TRBJ2-1,TRBV28,NA,NA
CASSLPQRWGPAIQPQHF,TGTGCCAGCAGTTTACCTCAACGTTGGGGGCCCGCAATTCAGCCCCAGCATTTT,TRBJ1-5,TRBV28,NA,NA
CASSPWLERNNEQFF,TGTGCCAGCTCACCATGGCTAGAAAGGAACAATGAGCAGTTCTTC,TRBJ2-1,TRBV18,NA,NA